Shown below are 27 T cell receptor beta chains from a single sample sequenced in a study of OX40 agonist ivuxolimab in advanced cancers. Repertoires were generated with immunoSEQ multiplex PCR, while TCRdb's copy carries only in-frame clones and drops some. The sample gives roughly 24,000 clones, 65% to 85% of which show up once; 15% to 20% is in the top ten. The specimen comprised CD4+ or CD8+ T cells sorted from blood, sampled in a trial of the OX40 agonist ivuxolimab. The origin of the receptors is an adult with an advanced solid tumor such as melanoma, head and neck, liver or kidney cancer.

The rearrangement joins TRBV2 to TRBJ2-3; TRBD2 aligns across 10 bases. The germline gives CDR1 SNHLY, CDR2 FYNNEI. The V and J ends lost 10 bases and 0 bases, in that order; junction bases with no gene match: 7. The CDR3 contains 15 residues. The CDR3 spells CAKGLAGASTDTQYF. CDR3 nucleotides: TGTGCCAAGGGGCTAGCGGGAGCTAGCACAGATACGCAGTATTTT.

J is TRBJ2-5 and V is TRBV10-3; TRBD1 matches at 10 bases. The J call may be in error: the DNA end matches TRBJ2-7 better. The germline V gene encodes CDR1 ENHRY and CDR2 SYGVKD. The CDR3 is 14 amino acids. The CDR3 reads CAIRPGTGAYEQYF. DNA for the CDR3: TGTGCCATCAGACCCGGGACAGGGGCCTACGAGCAGTACTTC.

This chain joins TRBV30 and TRBJ2-7; TRBD1 aligns across 9 bases. The CDR3 spans 15 residues. The junction had 11 bases not matched to a gene; V was cut back by 2 bases and J by 6 bases. Germline assignment: CDR1 GTSNPN and CDR2 SVGIG (reference sequence). The CDR3 bases are TGTGCCTGGAGTTGGCGGGACAGGGATTCGGGCGAGCAGTACTTC. Amino acids: CAWSWRDRDSGEQYF.

The J gene is TRBJ2-2, the V gene TRBV18; TRBD2 aligns across 7 bases. This CDR3 spans 17 amino acids. Germline V gene sequence: CDR1 KGHSH, CDR2 LQKENI. V lost 4 bases and J lost 3; bases outside the gene matches: 11. The CDR3 loop reads CASSLNLASGDTGELFF. The CDR3 DNA reads as TGTGCCAGCTCACTAAATTTGGCTAGCGGCGACACCGGGGAGCTGTTTTTT.

This clone was observed a single time. This chain connects TRBV5-6 to TRBJ2-5; 9 positions agree with TRBD2. Germline V CDR1 and CDR2: SGHDT, YYEEEE. CDR3 length equals 15 residues. The trim removed 4 bases at V and 5 bases at J, leaving 9 bases unmatched. The CDR3: CASSPVAGVSETQYF. CDR3 coding DNA: TGTGCCAGCAGCCCGGTAGCGGGAGTCAGTGAGACCCAGTACTTC.

The chain links TRBV6-6 to TRBJ2-7, with 10 nucleotides matching TRBD1. The V gene end was trimmed by 0 bases and the J gene end by 2 bases; junction bases not matched to a gene: 4. This CDR3 has 16 amino acids. Germline loops: CDR1 MNHNY, CDR2 SVGAGI (reference sequence). CDR3 nucleotides: TGTGCCAGCAGTTACTCGGGGGGACAGGGGACCTACGAGCAGTACTTC. Translating gives CASSYSGGQGTYEQYF.

This clone has only a few counts. DNA of the CDR3: TGTGCCAGCAATCTAGGGACAGGGAGGGATACGCAGTATTTT. This sequence encodes CASNLGTGRDTQYF. The V and J genes are TRBV27 and TRBJ2-3, with 9 bases lining up with TRBD1. CDR1 is MNHEY, CDR2 SMNVEV, per germline (reference sequence). V was clipped by 7 bases and J by 6 bases; unmatched bases: 8. The CDR3 length is 14 residues.

This clone was seen just once. The chain has TRBV6-5 and TRBJ1-1; D is unclear. The germline V and J ends were trimmed by 2 bases and 1 base, with 11 bases remaining between them. Looked up from germline, CDR1 is MNHEY and CDR2 is SVGAGI. The length of the CDR3 is 15 residues. CDR3 nucleotides: TGTGCCAGCAGTTACCTCTACGGGAAGAACACTGAAGCTTTCTTT. Protein: CASSYLYGKNTEAFF.

This CDR3 reads CASSPQLTGNPYEQYF. CDR3 sequence (DNA): TGCGCCAGCAGCCCGCAGCTAACAGGGAATCCCTACGAGCAGTACTTC. The genes are TRBV23-1 and TRBJ2-7; TRBD1 might be the D (6 bases). TRBV23-1 is labeled an ORF, and its function is uncertain. Trimming cost V 6 bases and J 2 bases, with 20 bases left between them. This CDR3 is built from 16 residues.

The chain links TRBV7-3 to TRBJ1-1, with 9 bases aligning to TRBD1. With V trimmed by 5 bases and J by 6 bases, 4 bases remained unmatched. Germline V gene data show CDR1 as SGHTA and CDR2 as FQGTGA. The CDR3 is 13 residues long. The CDR3: CASSRDREAEAFF. CDR3 nucleotide sequence: TGTGCCAGCAGCCGGGACAGGGAGGCTGAAGCTTTCTTT.

The J gene is TRBJ2-5, the V gene TRBV12-5; maybe TRBD1 (5 bases). Trimming cost V 1 base and J 5 bases, with 14 bases left between them. The germline V gene encodes CDR1 LGHNT and CDR2 FRNRAP. This CDR3 spans 15 amino acids. CDR3 bases: TGTGCTAGTGGTTTGGGACAGAGTCCTTTGGAGACCCAGTACTTC. This sequence encodes CASGLGQSPLETQYF.

This chain links TRBV19 with TRBJ2-2, with 10 bases identical to TRBD1. The V gene's germline CDR1 is LNHDA and CDR2 SQIVND (reference sequence). V lost 5 bases and J lost 6; bases outside the gene matches: 12. The CDR3 extends over 17 amino acids. The CDR3 coding sequence is TGTGCCAGTAGTCTTCCGCGACAGGGGGCGAAGCCCGGGGAGCTGTTTTTT. Its translation is CASSLPRQGAKPGELFF.

The V and J genes are TRBV5-5 and TRBJ2-7; D is unresolved. CDR1 and CDR2 (germline): SGHKS, YYEKEE (reference sequence). The length of the CDR3 is 15 residues. V was clipped by 0 bases and J by 5 bases, with 15 bases between them. The CDR3 coding sequence is TGTGCCAGCAGCTTGGAAGGCTTGGCAATTAACGAGCAGTACTTC. Translated: CASSLEGLAINEQYF.

The chain links TRBV4-3 to TRBJ1-4; D unresolved. V lost 1 base, J lost 5 bases, and 14 bases lay in between. This CDR3 is 16 amino acids long. Germline V gene lookup returns CDR1 LGHNA and CDR2 YSLEER. The CDR3 region is CASSQVGGTINEKLFF. In nucleotides, the CDR3 is TGCGCCAGCAGCCAAGTTGGAGGTACAATCAATGAAAAACTGTTTTTT.

The V and J genes are TRBV4-3 and TRBJ1-2; unclear D gene. The CDR3 consists of 15 residues. The germline gives CDR1 LGHNA, CDR2 YSLEER. Trimming shortened V by 0 bases and J by 0 bases, and 8 bases separated the two germline ends. The CDR3 DNA reads as TGCGCCAGCAGCCAAGATGATGTAACTAACTATGGCTACACCTTC. Its protein product is CASSQDDVTNYGYTF.

This chain joins TRBV11-2 and TRBJ2-1, with TRBD2 identical over 10 bases. With V trimmed by 0 bases and J by 4 bases, 12 bases remained unmatched. The length of the CDR3 is 19 residues. Germline CDR1 is SGHAT and CDR2 is FQNNGV. The CDR3 region is CASSLDGKASGGPYNEQFF. CDR3 nucleotide sequence: TGTGCCAGCAGCTTAGATGGTAAGGCTAGCGGGGGCCCATACAATGAGCAGTTCTTC.

This chain uses TRBV27 with TRBJ2-4, with 9 bases that match TRBD2. CDR3 size: 18 residues. With V trimmed by 5 bases and J by 0 bases, 11 bases remained unmatched. CDR1 is MNHEY, CDR2 SMNVEV, per germline (reference sequence). The DNA of the CDR3 is TGTGCCAGCAGTCCCCCCCCTAGCGGGGTTCTAGCCAAAAACATTCAGTACTTC. Translating gives CASSPPPSGVLAKNIQYF.

This clone was recorded only once. The V and J genes are TRBV5-1 and TRBJ2-2, with D unresolved. Between the trimmed V and J ends, which lost 3 bases and 1 base, there was a span of 4 bases. Germline CDR1 is SGHRS and CDR2 is YFSETQ. CDR3 length: 13 residues. CDR3 nucleotides: TGCGCCAGCAGCTCGGGGAACACCGGGGAGCTGTTTTTT. Its translation is CASSSGNTGELFF.

This clone has just a few counts. CDR3 coding DNA: TGTGCCAGCAGTGAAATGCGCCAAAACATTCAGTACTTC. Translation: CASSEMRQNIQYF. This rearrangement joins TRBV2 to TRBJ2-4; D gene ambiguous. The germline CDR1 and CDR2 sequences are SNHLY and FYNNEI. Deletions cut 2 bases from V and 5 bases from J, with 7 bases between. This CDR3 spans 13 amino acids.

Only one count was recorded for this clone. CDR3 coding DNA: TGTGCCAGCAGCGCCGGGACTAGCGGGAGCGGAGGGGAGACCCAGTACTTC. It translates to CASSAGTSGSGGETQYF. The chain carries TRBV11-3 and TRBJ2-5, with 14 bases lining up with TRBD2. V lost 5 bases and J lost 5; bases outside the gene matches: 10. This CDR3 has 17 residues. The germline CDR1 and CDR2 sequences are SGHNT and YENEEA. The full variable domain, rest sourced from reference TRBV11-3 and TRBJ2-5, is EAGVVQSPRYKIIEKKQPVAFWCNPISGHNTLYWYLQNLGQGPELLIRYENEEAVDDSQLPKDRFSAERLKGVDSTLKIQPAELGDSAVYLCASSAGTSGSGGETQYFGPGTRLLVL.

The chain uses TRBV11-3 and TRBJ1-1; D perhaps matches TRBD1 (5 bases). V lost 7 bases to trimming and J lost 4 bases, with 10 bases between them. This CDR3 is 12 amino acids long. Looked up from germline, CDR1 is SGHNT and CDR2 is YENEEA. The CDR3 is CASKQGSTEAFF. DNA of the CDR3: TGTGCCAGCAAGCAGGGAAGCACTGAAGCTTTCTTT.

The V call is TRBV18, the J call TRBJ1-5; D is unresolved. In germline, CDR1 is KGHSH, CDR2 LQKENI. The CDR3 runs 15 residues. The V end lost 1 base, the J end lost 4 bases, and 11 bases lay between the germline ends. The CDR3 DNA reads as TGTGCCAGCTCACCACGGGCCGGCCAGAATCAGCCCCAGCATTTT. It specifies CASSPRAGQNQPQHF.

The chain combines TRBV27 with TRBJ2-2, with 9 bases lining up with TRBD1. CDR3 size: 14 residues. Losses at the gene ends were 7 bases for V and 7 bases for J; bases not matched to a gene: 7. Germline lookup yields CDR1 MNHEY and CDR2 SMNVEV (reference sequence). The CDR3, as DNA: TGTGCCAGCAATAAAAGACAGGGGGTCGGGGAGCTGTTTTTT. Translating it yields CASNKRQGVGELFF.

The chain employs TRBV18 and TRBJ2-1, with 10 bases matching TRBD2. CDR1 is KGHSH, CDR2 LQKENI, per germline. The CDR3 runs to 16 residues. J lost 1 base, V lost 6 bases, and 6 bases had no gene match. CDR3 in DNA: TGTGCCAGCTCGCTTAGCGGGGGGAATTCCTACAATGAGCAGTTCTTC. This encodes CASSLSGGNSYNEQFF.

The chain links TRBV7-9 to TRBJ2-3, with 8 nucleotides matching TRBD1. V shed 3 bases and J 1 base; nucleotides not matched to a gene: 0. Germline lookup yields CDR1 SEHNR and CDR2 FQNEAQ (reference sequence). The CDR3 is 14 amino acids. The CDR3 coding sequence is TGTGCCAGCAGCTTGGGACAGGGCACAGATACGCAGTATTTT. Amino acids: CASSLGQGTDTQYF. Drawing the rest from reference TRBV7-9 and TRBJ2-3, the complete variable domain is DTGVSQNPRHKITKRGQNVTFRCDPISEHNRLYWYRQTLGQGPEFLTYFQNEAQLEKSRLLSDRFSAERPKGSFSTLEIQRTEQGDSAMYLCASSLGQGTDTQYFGPGTRLTVL.

The rearrangement uses TRBV7-3 and TRBJ2-3; D possibly matches TRBD1 or TRBD2 (5 bases each). The CDR3 is 13 amino acids. The V and J ends lost 2 bases and 4 bases respectively, with 7 bases between them. From germline, CDR1 is SGHTA and CDR2 FQGTGA. The CDR3 sequence: CASSLGGPDTQYF. In DNA, the CDR3 is TGTGCCAGCAGCTTAGGGGGACCAGATACGCAGTATTTT.

The V gene is TRBV7-3, the J gene TRBJ1-6; D is uncertain. Germline V gives CDR1 SGHTA, CDR2 FQGTGA. The V end was cut by 5 bases, the J end by 10 bases, with 15 bases between. The CDR3 is 14 amino acids. DNA of the CDR3: TGTGCCAGCAGCAAAGGAGGGCTAGGCTCACCCCTCCACTTT. This encodes CASSKGGLGSPLHF.